This record concerns one T cell receptor (beta chain) sequence. Generated by immunoSEQ multiplex PCR, the TCRdb table keeps only in-frame clones and is missing some. The table includes around 63,000 clones, over 75% detected once. CDR1 and CDR2 from the germline V gene are SQVTM and ANQGSEA. V was shortened by 4 bases and J by 2 bases, with 11 bases between the two germline ends. This CDR3 spans 13 amino acids. The source of the sample is a study of OX40 agonist ivuxolimab in advanced cancers. Specimen: CD4+ or CD8+ T cells sorted from blood, collected in a trial of the OX40 agonist ivuxolimab. V gene TRBV29-1 combines with J gene TRBJ1-2; a weak D match, TRBD1 (5 bases). This receptor was obtained from an adult with an advanced solid tumor such as melanoma, head and neck, liver or kidney cancer. The CDR3 region is CSVAIGGNYGYTF. In DNA form, the CDR3 reads TGCAGCGTTGCTATTGGGGGGAACTATGGCTACACCTTC.